This T cell receptor (beta chain) is from a study of Ad26.COV2.S vaccination and SARS-CoV-2 variants. Study observations and caveats: Those who received vaccine or placebo ended up with similar non-spike TCR breadth.

The data were produced by immunoSEQ multiplex PCR, yet TCRdb's version contains in-frame clones alone and is incomplete. The sample includes around 300,000 clones, around nine tenths of them seen just once. Described treatment: roughly 19 received Ad26.COV2.S at low or high dose, single or two shots; a few received placebo; per-sample allocation not given. Sampling happened 63 days after the first vaccine or placebo injection. With respect to this clone: Its antigen is still unknown.

The CDR3 totals 14 residues. Looked up from germline, CDR1 is LNHDA and CDR2 is SQIVND (reference sequence). The ends lost 5 bases at V and 8 bases at J; junction bases unmatched: 10. The chain links TRBV19 to TRBJ1-2; 8 positions agree with TRBD1. The clonotype comes from a person aged 18-60 years who received the Ad26.COV2.S COVID-19 vaccine or a placebo. Material: peripheral blood, obtained in a trial of Ad26.COV2.S vaccine versus placebo. In DNA form, the CDR3 reads TGTGCCAGTAGTCTCTCCGGGACAGGATCCGGCTACACCTTC. Its translation is CASSLSGTGSGYTF.